This T cell receptor beta chain was identified during a study of metastatic and nonmetastatic thyroid tumors (dated by TCRdb to about 2020). At the level of the whole study: For patients with malignant and with benign thyroid disease, the researchers compared repertoires between peripheral blood samples and tumor or nodule tissue samples.

The library was built by means of PCR. Sequenced using an Illumina HiSeq 4000. High-throughput sequencing was used to profile the CDR3 region of the TCR beta-chain in every patient. The original methods were these. The researchers built a classifier to tell apart papillary thyroid cancer patients with distant metastasis, based on CDR3 differences among clinicopathological groups. The Shannon index was used to measure repertoire diversity, and the Morisita-Horn index was used to measure how similar tumor and blood repertoires were. TCRdb reanalyzed the raw reads on its own, using fastp at Q25 for trimming and MiXCR for clone calling, and kept in-frame beta chains. The V and J calls shown here were made by TCRdb, not taken from the authors' results. For this sample there are tens of thousands of clones; 14% to 15% appear just once. The leading ten clones occupy approximately 3.4% of the sample. A note on this clone: The antigen this receptor binds is unknown. The limits of the CDR3 on the DNA are not certain, so only TCRdb's listed CDR3 is given.

From its cysteine to its phenylalanine, the CDR3 spans 21 amino acids. The CDR1 and CDR2 encoded by the germline V gene are MGHDK and SYGVNS. The paper's findings and limits, for the study overall: In both blood and tumor samples, malignant tumors were reported to have significantly higher TCR beta diversity than benign nodules.

Before undergoing thyroid surgery, none of the patients had been given any kind of treatment. Using T-cell receptor beta sequencing, the study looked back at clinical samples from patients collected from about 2012 to 2018. Sequencing used blood. The sequence links TRBV25-1 to TRBJ2-7; the DNA was not used to check the table's D call, TRBD1. The TCR comes from a female donor with papillary thyroid cancer or a benign thyroid nodule (not recorded which). Some clones in this sample may be carry-over from other donors' samples. The CDR3 protein sequence reads: CASSDGGHYEQYFGPGDEQYF.